The 15 T cell receptor beta chains below all came from one sample that was sequenced in a study of early T cells in non-severe SARS-CoV-2 infection. TCRdb itself ran the 5' RACE reads through MiXCR, one entry per CDR3 protein. The sample lists over 25,000 distinct CDR3 sequences, roughly 5.4% occurring once. What was sequenced was whole blood. Receptors originate from an adult who was a healthcare worker with PCR-confirmed SARS-CoV-2 infection or an uninfected control (not recorded which).

This clonotype was seen repeatedly, ten times or more. The gene calls are TRBV7-2 and TRBJ2-7, with 11 bases that match TRBD1. This CDR3 contains 14 residues. Per the germline V gene, CDR1 is SGHTA and CDR2 is FQGNSA. V lost 1 base and J lost 6; bases outside the gene matches: 2. The CDR3 DNA reads as TGTGCCAGCAGCTTAGGGACAGGGGGCTTCGAGCAGTACTTC. It specifies CASSLGTGGFEQYF.

A few counts support this clonotype. The CDR3: CASSTRQGRWETQYF. DNA of the CDR3: TGTGCCAGCAGCACCAGACAGGGAAGGTGGGAGACCCAGTACTTC. J is TRBJ2-5 and V is TRBV28; 7 bases map to TRBD1. This CDR3 is 15 amino acids long. The germline gives CDR1 MDHEN, CDR2 SYDVKM. V trimming: 6 bases; J trimming: 5 bases; junction bases outside the gene matches: 12.

This clonotype has a count of ten or more. V and J are TRBV7-2 and TRBJ2-6, with 7 bases lining up with TRBD1. From germline, CDR1 is SGHTA and CDR2 FQGNSA. Trimming at V came to 6 bases and at J to 4 bases, leaving 3 bases not matched to a gene. The CDR3 loop spans 14 amino acids. The CDR3 nucleotides are TGTGCCAGCAGAACAGGGGCCGGGGCCAACGTCCTGACTTTC. It is translated as CASRTGAGANVLTF.

This clonotype occurred many times. The chain uses TRBV29-1 and TRBJ2-3; weak D call: TRBD2 (7 bases). Germline V gene sequence: CDR1 SQVTM, CDR2 ANQGSEA. This CDR3 region has 17 residues. The V end lost 3 bases, the J end lost 0 bases, and 19 bases lay between the germline ends. DNA for the CDR3: TGCAGCGTTGAGGGGGCCGAGACTAGCTCTAGCACAGATACGCAGTATTTT. Protein sequence: CSVEGAETSSSTDTQYF.

This clonotype showed up many times. The V gene is TRBV5-4, the J gene TRBJ2-7, with D maybe TRBD2 (6 bases). The CDR3 loop spans 15 amino acids. V lost 2 bases and J 9 bases, leaving 21 bases between the germline ends. The germline V gene has CDR1 SGHNT and CDR2 YYREEE (reference sequence). The CDR3 DNA follows: TGTGCCAGCAGCTTCCGACTAGGCCAGGGTGAGGTGCAGTACTTC. It yields the protein CASSFRLGQGEVQYF.

There are many counts of this clonotype. The V call is TRBV3-1, the J call TRBJ2-7; TRBD1 agrees at 10 bases. Trimming cost V 5 bases and J 4 bases; bases outside gene matches: 14. The CDR3 sequence is 17 residues long. Germline assignment: CDR1 LGHDT and CDR2 YNNKEL (reference sequence). CDR3 coding DNA: TGTGCCAGCAGCTGTATCCTATCCGGGACAGGGGAATACGAGCAGTACTTC. Translation gives CASSCILSGTGEYEQYF.

The sample holds many counts of this clonotype. The chain has TRBV6-2 or TRBV6-3 and TRBJ2-7; TRBD1 agrees at 7 bases. CDR1 is MNHEY and CDR2 is SVGEGT in the germline V gene. The junction had 14 bases not matched to a gene; V was cut back by 6 bases and J by 3 bases. The CDR3 consists of 16 residues. CDR3 region: CASRAITGALLYEQYF. The DNA of the CDR3 is TGTGCCAGCAGAGCTATCACAGGGGCCTTACTCTACGAGCAGTACTTC.

This clonotype has ten or more counts. V usage is TRBV11-2 and J usage is TRBJ2-5, with a weak D call TRBD1 (6 bases). Per the germline V gene, CDR1 is SGHAT and CDR2 is FQNNGV. This CDR3 is built from 14 residues. Between the trimmed V and J ends, which lost 4 bases and 2 bases, there was a span of 11 bases. This chain's CDR3 is CASSSTDRQETQYF. The CDR3 DNA follows: TGTGCCAGCAGCTCTACGGACAGACAAGAGACCCAGTACTTC.

Only a few counts were recorded for this clonotype. The chain employs TRBV7-9 and TRBJ2-7; a possible D gene is TRBD2 (6 bases). Looked up from germline, CDR1 is SEHNR and CDR2 is FQNEAQ (reference sequence). The CDR3 runs to 13 residues. Trimming stripped 2 bases from V and 5 bases from J, with 10 bases between. The CDR3 reads CASSLRETHEQYF. The CDR3 nucleotides are TGTGCCAGCAGCTTACGGGAGACCCACGAGCAGTACTTC.

V usage is TRBV11-2 and J usage is TRBJ2-7; 12 bases are a match to TRBD1. Germline CDR1 SGHAT, CDR2 FQNNGV. V was pared by 3 bases and J by 7 bases, with 4 bases of the junction left unmatched. The CDR3 covers 14 residues. The CDR3 protein is CASSLGQGAWEQYF. The CDR3, as DNA: TGTGCCAGCAGCTTGGGACAGGGGGCGTGGGAGCAGTACTTC.

This clonotype showed up many times. In nucleotides, the CDR3 is TGTGCCATCAGTGAGCCGGACGCAGATAATGAGCAGTTCTTC. Its translation is CAISEPDADNEQFF. The V and J genes are TRBV10-3 and TRBJ2-1; D ambiguous. V was cut by 2 bases and J by 7 bases, with 12 bases left in between. CDR1 is ENHRY, CDR2 SYGVKD, per germline. This CDR3 spans 14 amino acids.

This clonotype was found a few times. This chain connects TRBV11-2 to TRBJ2-1; 9 bases match TRBD1. Trimming at V came to 5 bases and at J to 9 bases, leaving 11 bases not matched to a gene. The CDR3 runs to 15 residues. The germline V gene has CDR1 SGHAT and CDR2 FQNNGV. The CDR3 DNA follows: TGTGCCAGCAGCCGTAGACGGGACAGGGTTGGTGAGCAGTTCTTC. It translates to CASSRRRDRVGEQFF.

There are a few counts of this clonotype. V usage is TRBV6-5 and J usage is TRBJ1-5, with D possibly matching TRBD1 (6 bases). The CDR3 totals 17 residues. Germline values: CDR1 MNHEY, CDR2 SVGAGI. V was cut by 0 bases and J by 7 bases, with 19 bases left in between. CDR3 bases: TGTGCCAGCAGTTACTCATACCTAGGTGGGGGCCGGCAGCCCCAGCATTTT. It codes for CASSYSYLGGGRQPQHF.

The rearrangement joins TRBV6-2 or TRBV6-3 to TRBJ2-7; a possible D gene is TRBD2 (6 bases). CDR1 is MNHEY, CDR2 SVGEGT, per germline. V was pared by 5 bases and J by 0 bases, with 14 bases between. The CDR3 consists of 15 residues. The CDR3 sequence: CASSPLPGLSYEQYF. The CDR3 region has the DNA TGTGCCAGCAGTCCCCTACCGGGACTCTCCTACGAGCAGTACTTC.

This clonotype has ten or more counts. The J gene is TRBJ2-2, the V gene TRBV20-1; D is ambiguous. Germline V gene lookup returns CDR1 DFQATT and CDR2 SNEGSKA (reference sequence). This CDR3 spans 14 amino acids. Trimming removed 5 bases at V and 2 bases at J, with 12 bases between. CDR3 nucleotide sequence: TGCAGTGCTTTTGGGTCTATTAACACCGGGGAGCTGTTTTTT. Its protein product is CSAFGSINTGELFF.